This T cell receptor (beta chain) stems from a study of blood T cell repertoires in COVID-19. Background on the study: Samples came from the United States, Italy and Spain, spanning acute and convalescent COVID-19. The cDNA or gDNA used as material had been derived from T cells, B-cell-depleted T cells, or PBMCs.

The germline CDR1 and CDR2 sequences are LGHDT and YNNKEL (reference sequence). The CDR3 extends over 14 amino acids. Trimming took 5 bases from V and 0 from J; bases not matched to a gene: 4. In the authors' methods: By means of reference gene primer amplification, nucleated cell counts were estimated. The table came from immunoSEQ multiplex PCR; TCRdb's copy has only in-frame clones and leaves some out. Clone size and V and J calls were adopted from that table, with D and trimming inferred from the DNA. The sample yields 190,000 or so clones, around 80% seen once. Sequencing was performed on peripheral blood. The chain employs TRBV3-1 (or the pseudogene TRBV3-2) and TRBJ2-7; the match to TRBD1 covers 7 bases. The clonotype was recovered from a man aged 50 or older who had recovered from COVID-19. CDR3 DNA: TGTGCCAGCAGCTCCGGGACAGTCTCCTACGAGCAGTACTTC. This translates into CASSSGTVSYEQYF.